Shown below are 19 T cell receptor beta chains from a single sample sequenced in a study of T cells after yellow fever vaccination. TCRdb re-called the 5' RACE reads with MiXCR, one entry per CDR3 protein. The sample lists 250,000 to 300,000 distinct CDR3 sequences; 8.5% to 10% were seen once. The sample in question was CD4+ T cells sorted from PBMCs, obtained 5 days after the yellow fever booster vaccination. These receptors were obtained from a man younger than 30 who received the YFV17D yellow fever vaccine.

This clonotype was seen more than once but under ten times. V usage is TRBV4-1 and J usage is TRBJ1-2; 8 positions agree with TRBD1. After removal of 4 bases from V and 6 bases from J, the junction contained 7 bases not matched to a gene. The CDR3 runs to 14 residues. Germline V gene data show CDR1 as MGHRA and CDR2 as YSYEKL. The CDR3: CASSPDRVRDGYTF. In nucleotides, the CDR3 is TGCGCCAGCAGCCCGGACAGGGTAAGGGATGGCTACACCTTC.

V and J are TRBV25-1 and TRBJ2-7; no definite D call. There are 13 residues in the CDR3. V was shortened by 1 base and J by 7 bases, with 11 bases between the two germline ends. Germline values: CDR1 MGHDK, CDR2 SYGVNS. CDR3 DNA sequence: TGTGCCAGCAGTGAATGGGCGGTCAGAGAGCAGTACTTC. Protein: CASSEWAVREQYF.

The chain combines TRBV12-3 or TRBV12-4 with TRBJ1-5; no firm D call. Trimming removed 0 bases at V and 3 bases at J, with 15 bases between. The CDR3 covers 17 residues. The CDR3: CASSLALTGVLNQPQHF. CDR3 nucleotides: TGTGCCAGCAGTTTAGCGCTAACCGGAGTTCTCAATCAGCCCCAGCATTTT.

The sample holds many counts of this clonotype. The chain joins TRBV6-6 to TRBJ2-2; 9 bases line up with TRBD1. The J segment lost 9 bases and the V segment lost 5 bases, leaving 13 bases of the junction unmatched. CDR1 is MNHNY and CDR2 is SVGAGI in the germline V gene (reference sequence). CDR3 length equals 16 residues. The CDR3 sequence is CASSGQGISFIRELFF. CDR3 nucleotide sequence: TGTGCCAGCAGTGGACAGGGGATTAGTTTCATTCGGGAGCTGTTTTTT.

The genes are TRBV4-3 and TRBJ1-2, with D hard to call. Germline CDR1 reads LGHNA; CDR2 reads YSLEER. V lost 0 bases and J lost 4, with 15 bases in between. CDR3 length: 16 residues. The CDR3 loop is CASSQDIQMPPYGYTF. The CDR3 DNA reads as TGCGCCAGCAGCCAAGATATCCAGATGCCCCCCTATGGCTACACCTTC.

This clonotype was detected only a few times. The gene calls are TRBV11-1 and TRBJ1-1; D is ambiguous. The germline V and J ends were trimmed by 7 bases and 7 bases, with 16 bases remaining between them. This CDR3 region has 13 residues. Per the germline V gene, CDR1 is SGHAT and CDR2 is FQDESV (reference sequence). As DNA, the CDR3 is TGTGCCAGCACCTCTCCTAGGACGGTTGAAGCTTTCTTT. Amino acids: CASTSPRTVEAFF.

The sample holds many counts of this clonotype. CDR3 amino acids: CASSLAGVTDTQYF. The CDR3 nucleotides read TGTGCCAGCAGCTTAGCGGGGGTCACAGATACGCAGTATTTT. The chain combines TRBV7-3 with TRBJ2-3; 7 bases align to TRBD2. This CDR3 comprises 14 residues. J lost 2 bases, V lost 2 bases, and 1 base had no gene match. Germline lookup yields CDR1 SGHTA and CDR2 FQGTGA.

The gene calls are TRBV20-1 and TRBJ2-1; D might be TRBD1 or TRBD2, each matching 7 bases. With 5 bases removed from V and 3 bases from J, the gap between germline ends came to 17 bases. The germline gives CDR1 DFQATT, CDR2 SNEGSKA (reference sequence). This CDR3 is 15 amino acids long. The CDR3 region has the DNA TGCAGTGCTCGAGGGCTCAGGGGGGGCTACAATGAGCAGTTCTTC. This sequence encodes CSARGLRGGYNEQFF.

The chain combines TRBV9 with TRBJ1-2, with D perhaps matching TRBD1 (6 bases). Trimming cost V 0 bases and J 3 bases, with 6 bases left between them. This CDR3 is built from 13 residues. Per the germline V gene, CDR1 is SGDLS and CDR2 is YYNGEE. CDR3 sequence: CASSVGGHYGYTF. The CDR3 DNA sequence: TGTGCCAGCAGCGTAGGGGGGCACTATGGCTACACCTTC.

This clonotype was seen at least ten times. The V and J genes are TRBV12-5 and TRBJ2-2; D is perhaps TRBD1 (5 bases). CDR3 size: 15 residues. In germline, CDR1 is LGHNT, CDR2 FRNRAP. Trimming shortened V by 0 bases and J by 5 bases, and 10 bases separated the two germline ends. DNA of the CDR3: TGTGCTAGTGGTTTGGTACTGCAGGGTACCGGGGAGCTGTTTTTT. This codes for CASGLVLQGTGELFF.

The chain links TRBV19 to TRBJ1-6; D remains unclear. This CDR3 has 13 amino acids. In germline, CDR1 is LNHDA, CDR2 SQIVND (reference sequence). The V gene lost 5 bases and the J gene lost 7 bases, with 9 bases spanning the gap. DNA for the CDR3: TGTGCCAGTAGTTTTTGGGAGAATTCACCCCTCCACTTT. Residues: CASSFWENSPLHF.

V gene TRBV7-2 combines with J gene TRBJ2-5; D might be TRBD1 or TRBD2, each matching 5 bases. The CDR3 totals 14 residues. Germline assignment: CDR1 SGHTA and CDR2 FQGNSA. The V gene lost 3 bases and the J gene lost 3 bases, with 11 bases spanning the gap. The CDR3 reads CASSLGRREETQYF. The CDR3 DNA is TGTGCCAGCAGCTTGGGACGCAGAGAAGAGACCCAGTACTTC.

This clonotype was picked up many times. This chain uses TRBV24-1 with TRBJ1-1; D is undetermined. The V end lost 0 bases, the J end lost 0 bases, and 22 bases lay between the germline ends. The CDR3 sequence is 20 residues long. In germline, CDR1 is KGHDR, CDR2 SFDVKD. CDR3 sequence: CATSDLRQVPELTMNTEAFF. The CDR3 DNA is TGTGCCACCAGTGATTTGCGACAAGTCCCAGAGCTAACGATGAACACTGAAGCTTTCTTT.

This clonotype has a handful of counts. V gene TRBV5-4 combines with J gene TRBJ1-1; D gene ambiguous. Trimming removed 0 bases at V and 1 base at J, with 10 bases between. Germline CDR1 and CDR2: SGHNT and YYREEE (reference sequence). The CDR3 spans 15 residues. This CDR3 reads CASSLGVSENTEAFF. In DNA, the CDR3 is TGTGCCAGCAGCTTGGGGGTCAGTGAGAACACTGAAGCTTTCTTT. Full variable domain (missing parts from reference TRBV5-4 and TRBJ1-1): ETGVTQSPTHLIKTRGQQVTLRCSSQSGHNTVSWYQQALGQGPQFIFQYYREEENGRGNFPPRFSGLQFPNYSSELNVNALELDDSALYLCASSLGVSENTEAFFGQGTRLTVV.

This sequence joins TRBV20-1 and TRBJ2-1; 7 bases map to TRBD2. The germline V gene encodes CDR1 DFQATT and CDR2 SNEGSKA (reference sequence). The J segment lost 2 bases and the V segment lost 2 bases, leaving 3 bases of the junction unmatched. The CDR3 sequence is 14 residues long. CDR3 sequence reads: CSARMAGAYNEQFF. CDR3 nucleotide sequence: TGCAGTGCTAGAATGGCGGGGGCCTACAATGAGCAGTTCTTC.

The sample holds a few counts of this clonotype. The chain links TRBV29-1 to TRBJ2-1, with unresolved D. CDR1 SQVTM and CDR2 ANQGSEA come from the germline V gene. Trimming removed 5 bases from V and 2 bases from J, with 13 bases in between. The CDR3 is made up of 14 amino acids. CDR3 sequence (DNA): TGCAGCGTTTTTCAGGTAAAAGCCTACAATGAGCAGTTCTTC. This codes for CSVFQVKAYNEQFF.

V and J are TRBV5-4 and TRBJ2-3; D might be TRBD1 (6 bases). In germline, CDR1 is SGHNT, CDR2 YYREEE (reference sequence). This CDR3 contains 15 residues. Trimming stripped 1 base from V and 4 bases from J, with 13 bases between. The CDR3 region has the DNA TGTGCCAGCAGCTTGACAGGGCGTCGTTCAGATACGCAGTATTTT. It specifies CASSLTGRRSDTQYF.

This clonotype was seen a handful of times. The V and J genes are TRBV5-4 and TRBJ2-3; TRBD1 matches 9 bases. The CDR3 contains 14 residues. Germline V CDR1 and CDR2: SGHNT, YYREEE (reference sequence). V trimming: 4 bases; J trimming: 5 bases; junction bases outside the gene matches: 5. This CDR3 is CASSRDRVGDTQYF. The CDR3 region has the DNA TGTGCCAGCAGCAGGGACAGGGTTGGAGATACGCAGTATTTT. The entire variable domain, with the rest obtained from reference TRBV5-4 and TRBJ2-3, is as follows: ETGVTQSPTHLIKTRGQQVTLRCSSQSGHNTVSWYQQALGQGPQFIFQYYREEENGRGNFPPRFSGLQFPNYSSELNVNALELDDSALYLCASSRDRVGDTQYFGPGTRLTVL.

The chain is built from TRBV28 and TRBJ2-7, with D possibly being TRBD1 (6 bases). CDR3 length equals 14 residues. CDR1 and CDR2 from the germline V gene are MDHEN and SYDVKM. V gave up 3 bases and J gave up 4 bases, with 13 bases separating them. The CDR3 bases are TGTGCCAGCAGTTTTTCACAGGGTCGTTACGAGCAGTACGTC. This codes for CASSFSQGRYEQYV.